Described below is a single T cell receptor (beta chain) sequence and its context. The sample is drawn from a study of blood T cell repertoires in COVID-19. The CDR3 covers 14 residues. Per the germline V gene, CDR1 is SQVTM and CDR2 is ANQGSEA. Trimming removed 0 bases at V and 6 bases at J, with 12 bases between. Method: immunoSEQ multiplex PCR; TCRdb's copy keeps in-frame clones and lacks some. This table holds 150,000 to 190,000 clones, about 80% found once. The TCR comes from a man aged 60 to 75 with acute or convalescent COVID-19. J is TRBJ2-1 and V is TRBV29-1; maybe TRBD2 (7 bases). The specimen sequenced was peripheral blood. For the CDR3, the DNA is TGCAGCGTTGAAGACCGGGGGGCCCTCAATGAGCAGTTCTTC. Its translation is CSVEDRGALNEQFF.